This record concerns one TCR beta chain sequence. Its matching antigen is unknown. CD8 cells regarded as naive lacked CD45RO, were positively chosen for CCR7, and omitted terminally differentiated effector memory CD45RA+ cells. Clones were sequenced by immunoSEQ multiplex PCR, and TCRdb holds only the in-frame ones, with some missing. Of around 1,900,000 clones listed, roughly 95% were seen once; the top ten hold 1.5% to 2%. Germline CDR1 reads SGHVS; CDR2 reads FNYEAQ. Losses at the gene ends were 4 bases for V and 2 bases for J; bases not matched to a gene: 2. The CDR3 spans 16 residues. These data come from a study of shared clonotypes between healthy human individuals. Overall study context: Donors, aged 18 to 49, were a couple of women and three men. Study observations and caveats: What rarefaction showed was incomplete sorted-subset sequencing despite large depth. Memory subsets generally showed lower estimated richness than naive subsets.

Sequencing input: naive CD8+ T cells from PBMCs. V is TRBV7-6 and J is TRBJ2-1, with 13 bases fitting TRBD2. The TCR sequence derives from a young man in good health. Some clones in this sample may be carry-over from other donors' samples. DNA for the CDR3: TGTGCCAGCAGCTACGGACTAGCGGGAGCCTACAATGAGCAGTTCTTC. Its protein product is CASSYGLAGAYNEQFF.